The rows below give T cell receptor beta chains drawn from one sample of a study of beta chain features in type 1 diabetes. Method: immunoSEQ multiplex PCR; TCRdb's copy keeps in-frame clones and lacks some. Altogether a few hundred thousand clones are present, roughly 14% being singletons, with the ten largest covering around 0.035%. The sample comprised naive CD4+ T cells from blood. The origin of the receptors is a man aged 25 to 40 in good health. Each CDR3 is given with its conserved first and last residue. The D gene is left open where the match is weak. Not all rows give a size; the values are once, few, many and, for expanded clones, a class.

j_gene | d_gene | abundance | v_gene | CDR3nt | CDR3aa
TRBJ2-3 | TRBD1 | . | TRBV11-2 | TGTGCCAGCAGCGAGGACAGGGCTTTGACCCGTACGCAGTATTTT | CASSEDRALTRTQYF
TRBJ1-4 | TRBD1 | . | TRBV7-9 | TGTGCCAGCAGCTGGGGGACAGCAACTAATGAAAAACTGTTTTTT | CASSWGTATNEKLFF
TRBJ2-1 | TRBD1 | few | TRBV5-1 | TGCGCCAGCAGCTCACCCGGGACAGGCCGAAATGAGCAGTTCTTC | CASSSPGTGRNEQFF
TRBJ1-4 | . | few | TRBV9 | TGTGCCAGCAGCGTAGCGGGGAACCCCACGGAAAAACTGTTTTTT | CASSVAGNPTEKLFF
TRBJ2-5 | TRBD1 | few | TRBV14 | TGTGCCAGCAGCCAAGAAAGGACAGGCCAAGAGACCCAGTACTTC | CASSQERTGQETQYF
TRBJ2-3 | . | few | TRBV29-1 | TGCAGCGTTCGGGGGGCGGGAGATACGCAGTATTTT | CSVRGAGDTQYF
TRBJ2-1 | . | . | TRBV5-4 | TGTGCCAGCAGCTCGAACACAGGGAATGAGCAGTTCTTC | CASSSNTGNEQFF
TRBJ1-1 | . | . | TRBV25-1 | TGTGCCAGCAGTGAAACAGCTCCAAGGGTTTCTCCCGAAGCTTTCTTT | CASSETAPRVSPEAFF
TRBJ2-1 | TRBD2 | . | TRBV7-2 | TGTGCCAGCAGCTCCCCCACCAAGTCTAGCGGGAACCGTTACAATGAGCAGTTCTTC | CASSSPTKSSGNRYNEQFF
TRBJ1-1 | . | . | TRBV7-2 | TGTGCCAGCAGCTTAGGTGGGACATTGAACACTGAAGCTTTCTTT | CASSLGGTLNTEAFF
TRBJ1-1 | . | . | TRBV23-1 | TGCGCCAGCAGTCAATCGGGTCTTACCAACACTGAAGCTTTCTTT | CASSQSGLTNTEAFF
TRBJ2-3 | . | few | TRBV25-1 | TGTGCCAGCAGGCCAACAGGGTTTCGCACAGATACGCAGTATTTT | CASRPTGFRTDTQYF
TRBJ1-2 | . | many | TRBV30 | TGTGCCTGGAGTGTTCAGCTCGGCGGGCGTCATACCTTC | CAWSVQLGGRHTF
TRBJ1-2 | . | . | TRBV4-1 | TGCGCCAGCAGGGGATACGGGCTAGGGGGCTACACCTTC | CASRGYGLGGYTF
TRBJ2-1 | . | . | TRBV6-4 | TGTGCCAGCAGTGACTCGCGACATAGGGCGGTAGATGAGCAGTTCTTC | CASSDSRHRAVDEQFF
TRBJ2-3 | . | . | TRBV19 | TGTGCCACTGGGGCAAGGGATACGCAGTATTTT | CATGARDTQYF
TRBJ2-1 | TRBD2 | few | TRBV7-8 | TGTGCCAGCAGCTTAAGAGGGACTAGCGGGTTCTCCTACAATGAGCAGTTCTTC | CASSLRGTSGFSYNEQFF
TRBJ1-1 | TRBD1 | once | TRBV9 | TGTGCCAGCAGCCCTACAGACAGGGCCGAGACTGAAGCTTTCTTT | CASSPTDRAETEAFF
TRBJ1-4 | . | few | TRBV15 | . | CATSISWEDMDHFGNEKLFF
TRBJ1-2 | . | few | TRBV5-4 | TGTGCCAGCAGCGTGCCCAATTTTTATGGCTACACCTTC | CASSVPNFYGYTF
TRBJ1-1 | . | few | TRBV7-2 | TGTGCCAGCAGCACCAGGACTGAAGCTTTCTTT | CASSTRTEAFF
TRBJ2-3 | . | . | TRBV30 | TGTGCCTGGAAGGCCACAGATACGCAGTATTTT | CAWKATDTQYF
TRBJ1-1 | . | . | TRBV14 | TGTGCCAGCAGCCAAGACCAATTCGTAGCTTTCTTT | CASSQDQFVAFF
TRBJ2-5 | . | . | TRBV10-3 | TGTGCCACCTCCGGGCTCAAAGAGACCCAGTACTTC | CATSGLKETQYF
TRBJ1-1 | TRBD1 | few | TRBV2 | TGTGCCAGCAGGATGGACAGGGGGCTGGAGACTGAAGCTTTCTTT | CASRMDRGLETEAFF
TRBJ2-5 | TRBD1 | . | TRBV6-5 | TGTGCCAGCAGTTACGCAACTCCGGGACAGGGTAAAGTCCAGTACTTC | CASSYATPGQGKVQYF
TRBJ2-3 | . | many | TRBV30 | TGTGCCTGGAGTGTAAGGCTTGGGGATACGCAGTATTTT | CAWSVRLGDTQYF
TRBJ2-1 | TRBD2 | . | TRBV4-1 | TGCGCCAGCAGCCAAGTCCCCCGGGTTCGGGGGGGGAATGAGCAGTTCTTC | CASSQVPRVRGGNEQFF
TRBJ2-5 | TRBD1 | . | TRBV7-9 | TGTGCCAGCAGAACAACCGGGACAGGGTCCCAAGAGACCCAGTACTTC | CASRTTGTGSQETQYF
TRBJ1-2 | . | few | TRBV29-1 | TGCAGCGTTGAAGATCCGGGACACCCACGGCCCTATGGCTACACCTTC | CSVEDPGHPRPYGYTF